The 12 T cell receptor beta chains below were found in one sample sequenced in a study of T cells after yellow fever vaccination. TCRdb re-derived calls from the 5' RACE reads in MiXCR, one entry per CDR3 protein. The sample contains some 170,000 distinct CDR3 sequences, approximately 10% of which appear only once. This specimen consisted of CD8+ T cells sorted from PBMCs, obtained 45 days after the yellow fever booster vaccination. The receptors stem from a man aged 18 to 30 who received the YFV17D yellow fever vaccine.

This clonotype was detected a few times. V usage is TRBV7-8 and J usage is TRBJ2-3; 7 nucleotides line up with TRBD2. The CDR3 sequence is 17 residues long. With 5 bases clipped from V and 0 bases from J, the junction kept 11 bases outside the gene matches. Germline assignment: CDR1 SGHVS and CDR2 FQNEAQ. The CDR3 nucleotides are TGTGCCAGCAGCGGCACCCTACTAGCGTCTAGCACAGATACGCAGTATTTT. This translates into CASSGTLLASSTDTQYF.

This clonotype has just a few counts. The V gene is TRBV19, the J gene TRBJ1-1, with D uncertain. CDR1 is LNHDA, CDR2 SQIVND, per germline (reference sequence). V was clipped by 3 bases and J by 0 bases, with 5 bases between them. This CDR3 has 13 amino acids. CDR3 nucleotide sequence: TGTGCCAGTAGTATTCAGGTGAACACTGAAGCTTTCTTT. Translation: CASSIQVNTEAFF.

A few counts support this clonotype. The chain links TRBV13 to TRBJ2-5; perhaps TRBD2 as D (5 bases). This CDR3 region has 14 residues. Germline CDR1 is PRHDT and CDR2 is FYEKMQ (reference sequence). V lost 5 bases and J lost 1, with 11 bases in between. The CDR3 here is CASSTRTRQETQYF. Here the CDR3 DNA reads TGTGCCAGCAGCACCCGGACTCGCCAAGAGACCCAGTACTTC. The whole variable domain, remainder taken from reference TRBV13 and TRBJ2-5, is AAGVIQSPRHLIKEKRETATLKCYPIPRHDTVYWYQQGPGQDPQFLISFYEKMQSDKGSIPDRFSAQQFSDYHSELNMSSLELGDSALYFCASSTRTRQETQYFGPGTRLLVL.

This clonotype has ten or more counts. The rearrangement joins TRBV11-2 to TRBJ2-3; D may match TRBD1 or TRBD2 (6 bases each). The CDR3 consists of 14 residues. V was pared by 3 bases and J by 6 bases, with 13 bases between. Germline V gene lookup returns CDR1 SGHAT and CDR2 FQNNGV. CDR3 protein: CASSFIGGADTQYF. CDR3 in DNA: TGTGCCAGCAGCTTCATCGGGGGCGCGGATACGCAGTATTTT.

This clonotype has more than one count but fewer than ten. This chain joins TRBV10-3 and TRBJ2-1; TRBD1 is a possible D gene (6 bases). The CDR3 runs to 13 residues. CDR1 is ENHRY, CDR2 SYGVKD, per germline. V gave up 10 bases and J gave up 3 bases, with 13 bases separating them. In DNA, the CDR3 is TGTGCCAGCACAGGGTCGGACTACAATGAGCAGTTCTTC. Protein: CASTGSDYNEQFF.

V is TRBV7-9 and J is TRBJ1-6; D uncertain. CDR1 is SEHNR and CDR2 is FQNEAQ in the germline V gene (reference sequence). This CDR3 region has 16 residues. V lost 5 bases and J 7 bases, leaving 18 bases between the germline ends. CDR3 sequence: CASSPSAGVNNSPLHF. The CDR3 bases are TGTGCCAGCAGCCCTTCGGCCGGGGTCAACAATTCACCCCTCCACTTT. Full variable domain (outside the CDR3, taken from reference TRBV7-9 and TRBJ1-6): DTGVSQNPRHKITKRGQNVTFRCDPISEHNRLYWYRQTLGQGPEFLTYFQNEAQLEKSRLLSDRFSAERPKGSFSTLEIQRTEQGDSAMYLCASSPSAGVNNSPLHFGNGTRLTVT.

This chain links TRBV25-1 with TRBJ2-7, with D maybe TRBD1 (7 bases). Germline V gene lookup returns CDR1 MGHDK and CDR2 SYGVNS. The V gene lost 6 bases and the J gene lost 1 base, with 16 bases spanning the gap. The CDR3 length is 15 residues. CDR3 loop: CASRNPGDSSYEQYV. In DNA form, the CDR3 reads TGTGCCAGCAGGAACCCGGGGGACAGTTCCTACGAGCAGTACGTC.

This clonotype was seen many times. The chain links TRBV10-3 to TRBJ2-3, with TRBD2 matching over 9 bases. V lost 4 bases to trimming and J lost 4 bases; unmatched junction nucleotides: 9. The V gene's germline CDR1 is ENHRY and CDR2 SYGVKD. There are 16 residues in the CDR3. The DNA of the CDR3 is TGTGCCATCAGTGGGCCCGGCGGGGGGGCGGCAGATACGCAGTATTTT. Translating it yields CAISGPGGGAADTQYF.

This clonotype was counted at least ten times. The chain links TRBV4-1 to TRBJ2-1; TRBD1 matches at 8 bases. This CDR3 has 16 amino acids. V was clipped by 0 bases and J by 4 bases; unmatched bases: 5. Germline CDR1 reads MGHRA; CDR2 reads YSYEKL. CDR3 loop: CASSQDSGGGYNEQFF. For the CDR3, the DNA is TGCGCCAGCAGCCAAGATTCAGGGGGCGGTTACAATGAGCAGTTCTTC.

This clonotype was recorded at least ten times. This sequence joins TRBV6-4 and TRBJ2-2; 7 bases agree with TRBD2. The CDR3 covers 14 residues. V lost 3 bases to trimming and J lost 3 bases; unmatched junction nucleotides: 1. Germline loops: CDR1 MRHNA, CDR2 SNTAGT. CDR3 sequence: CASSESGDTGELFF. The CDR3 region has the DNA TGTGCCAGCAGTGAAAGCGGGGACACCGGGGAGCTGTTTTTT.

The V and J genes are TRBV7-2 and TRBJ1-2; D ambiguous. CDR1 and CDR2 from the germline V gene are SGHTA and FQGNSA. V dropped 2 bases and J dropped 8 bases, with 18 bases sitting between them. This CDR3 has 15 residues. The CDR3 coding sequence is TGTGCCAGCAGCTTATATACGGGGTACGTTGGCGGCTACACCTTC. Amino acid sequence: CASSLYTGYVGGYTF.

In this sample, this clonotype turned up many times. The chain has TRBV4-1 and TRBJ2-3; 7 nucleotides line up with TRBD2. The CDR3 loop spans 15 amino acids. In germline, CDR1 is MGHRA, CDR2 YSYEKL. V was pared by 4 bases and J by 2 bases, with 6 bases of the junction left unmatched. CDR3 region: CASSPGTTYTDTQYF. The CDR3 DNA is TGCGCCAGCAGCCCAGGGACTACATACACAGATACGCAGTATTTT.